Given below is one TCR beta chain in context. Its antigen is unidentified. Pooling covered second doses at about 4 or about 12 weeks. The data were taken from a study of T cell responses to AZD1222 COVID-19 vaccine. The study, taken as a whole, reports: With two AZD1222 doses given, Spike-specific TCR breadth and depth both rose. Spike as a whole was targeted by vaccine-associated CD4 TCRs, dominant at 160-218 and 743-854. The donor group comprised mostly white British people and more females; the analysis possibly underestimated clonal diversity.

The germline gives CDR1 SEHNR, CDR2 FQNEAQ (reference sequence). V was trimmed by 1 base and J by 6 bases, leaving 7 bases between them. The CDR3 totals 12 residues. Some clones are missing from TCRdb's copy, which holds only in-frame ones; the method was immunoSEQ multiplex PCR. The sample lists 100,000 to 150,000 clones; about 79% were seen once. This receptor was taken from an adult who received the AZD1222 COVID-19 vaccine. The sequencing here drew on peripheral blood, taken 28 days after the second AZD1222 dose. The chain uses TRBV7-9 and TRBJ2-7; either TRBD1 or TRBD2 may fit D (5 bases each). In DNA, the CDR3 is TGTGCCAGCAGCTTAGGGGGGAGCGAGCAGTACTTC. Protein sequence: CASSLGGSEQYF.